This T cell receptor (beta chain) was obtained from a study of regulatory T cells in long-lasting Graves disease. Time point specified: newly diagnosed GD, antithyroid drugs for less than 3 months. TCR sequences were obtained from RNA taken from PBMCs. Study-level results: It was peripheral blood alone, not thyroid tissue, that was studied.

Ten or more counts support this clonotype. Its antigen remains unidentified. This CDR3 region has 14 residues. V lost 1 base, J lost 4 bases, and 4 bases stayed unmatched. The V gene's germline CDR1 is SGHKS and CDR2 YYEKEE (reference sequence). Investigators prepared the TCR beta libraries by applying iRepertoire HTBI primers and Arm-PCR of CDR3 regions. Source study methods: About 62 TRBV and 11 to 15 TRBJ segments were identified across samples. TCRdb reanalysed the multiplex PCR reads using MiXCR and keeps one entry per CDR3 protein. In this record, the V and J calls reflect TCRdb's handling and not the investigators' own analysis. The sample contains 200,000 to 250,000 distinct CDR3 sequences, roughly 18% of which appear only once. The data also belong to a second study, concerning T cells in Graves' hyperthyroidism and ophthalmopathy. That work states: Stable hyperthyroidism was told apart from ophthalmopathy by a model built on 13 V-J features.

This chain links TRBV5-5 with TRBJ1-2, with 7 bases matching TRBD1. This specimen was peripheral blood mononuclear cells (PBMCs), taken at new diagnosis, from a patient treated with antithyroid drugs. This receptor was obtained from a woman younger than 45 with Graves disease. The CDR3 sequence is CASSLQDRSYGYTF. The CDR3, as DNA: TGTGCCAGCAGCTTGCAGGACAGGTCCTATGGCTACACCTTC.